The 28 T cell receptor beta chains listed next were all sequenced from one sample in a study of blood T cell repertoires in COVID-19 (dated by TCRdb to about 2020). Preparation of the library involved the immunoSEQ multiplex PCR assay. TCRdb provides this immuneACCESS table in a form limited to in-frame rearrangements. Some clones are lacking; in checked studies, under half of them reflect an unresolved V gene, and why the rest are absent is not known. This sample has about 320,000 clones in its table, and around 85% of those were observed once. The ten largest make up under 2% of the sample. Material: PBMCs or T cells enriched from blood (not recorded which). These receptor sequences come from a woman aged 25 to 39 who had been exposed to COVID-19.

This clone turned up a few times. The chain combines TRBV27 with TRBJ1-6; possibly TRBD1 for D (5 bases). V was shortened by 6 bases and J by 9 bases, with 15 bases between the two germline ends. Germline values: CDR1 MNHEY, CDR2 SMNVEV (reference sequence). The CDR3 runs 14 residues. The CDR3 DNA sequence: TGTGCCAGCAGGTTCGGGACTGAGGGTTCACCCCTCCACTTT. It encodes CASRFGTEGSPLHF.

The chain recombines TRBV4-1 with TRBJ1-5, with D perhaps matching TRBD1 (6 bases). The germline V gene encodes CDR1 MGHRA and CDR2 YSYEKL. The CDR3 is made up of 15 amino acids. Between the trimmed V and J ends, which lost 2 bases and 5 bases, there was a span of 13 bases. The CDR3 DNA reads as TGCGCCAGCAGCCAACCATACAGGGCCGATCAGCCCCAGCATTTT. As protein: CASSQPYRADQPQHF.

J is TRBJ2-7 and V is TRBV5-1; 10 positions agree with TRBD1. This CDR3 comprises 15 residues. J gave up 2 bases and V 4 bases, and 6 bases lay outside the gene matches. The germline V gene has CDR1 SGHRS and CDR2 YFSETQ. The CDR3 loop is CASSLQGQGTYEQYF. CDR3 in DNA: TGCGCCAGCAGCCTACAGGGACAGGGGACCTACGAGCAGTACTTC.

The CDR3 reads CASSFSSFPDTQYF. In DNA form, the CDR3 reads TGTGCCAGCAGCTTTTCCAGTTTCCCAGATACGCAGTATTTT. V is TRBV7-9 and J is TRBJ2-3; D gene unclear. The germline V gene encodes CDR1 SEHNR and CDR2 FQNEAQ (reference sequence). Trimming removed 3 bases from V and 4 bases from J, with 11 bases in between. The CDR3 covers 14 residues.

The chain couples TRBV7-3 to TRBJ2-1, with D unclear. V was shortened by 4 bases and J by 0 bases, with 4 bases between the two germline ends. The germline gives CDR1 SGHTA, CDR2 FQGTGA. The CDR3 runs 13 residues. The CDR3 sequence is CASSSGSYNEQFF. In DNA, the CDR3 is TGTGCCAGCAGCTCCGGCTCCTACAATGAGCAGTTCTTC. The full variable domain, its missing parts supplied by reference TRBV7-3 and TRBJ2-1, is GAGVSQTPSNKVTEKGKYVELRCDPISGHTALYWYRQSLGQGPEFLIYFQGTGAADDSGLPNDRFFAVRPEGSVSTLKIQRTERGDSAVYLCASSSGSYNEQFFGPGTRLTVL.

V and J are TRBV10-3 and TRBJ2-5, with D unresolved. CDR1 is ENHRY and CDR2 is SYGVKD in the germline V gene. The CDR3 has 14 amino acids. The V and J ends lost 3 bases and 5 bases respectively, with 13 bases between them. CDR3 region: CAISDPYIMETQYF. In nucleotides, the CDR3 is TGTGCCATCAGTGACCCGTATATTATGGAGACCCAGTACTTC.

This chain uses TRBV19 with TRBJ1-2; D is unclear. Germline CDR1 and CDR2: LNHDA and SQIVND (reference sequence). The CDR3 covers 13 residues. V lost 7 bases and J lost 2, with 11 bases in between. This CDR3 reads CASKEENNYGYTF. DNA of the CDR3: TGTGCCAGTAAGGAGGAGAACAACTATGGCTACACCTTC.

The DNA for the CDR3 is TGTGCCAGCTCACCCTCACAGGTCTTGAACACTGAAGCTTTCTTT. Translation: CASSPSQVLNTEAFF. The rearrangement uses TRBV18 and TRBJ1-1; D might be TRBD1 (5 bases). The CDR3 is made up of 15 amino acids. Germline CDR1 and CDR2: KGHSH and LQKENI. Trimming shortened V by 3 bases and J by 0 bases, and 11 bases separated the two germline ends. Using reference TRBV18 and TRBJ1-1 for the parts outside the CDR3, the full variable domain is NAGVMQNPRHLVRRRGQEARLRCSPMKGHSHVYWYRQLPEEGLKFMVYLQKENIIDESGMPKERFSAEFPKEGPSILRIQQVVRGDSAAYFCASSPSQVLNTEAFFGQGTRLTVV.

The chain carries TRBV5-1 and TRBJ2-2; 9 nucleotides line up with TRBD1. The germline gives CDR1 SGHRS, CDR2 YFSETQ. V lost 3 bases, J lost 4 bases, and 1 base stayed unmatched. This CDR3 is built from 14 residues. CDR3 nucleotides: TGCGCCAGCAGCTGGACAGGGGTCACCGGGGAGCTGTTTTTT. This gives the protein CASSWTGVTGELFF.

DNA of the CDR3: TGTGCCAGTACCCTGGACAGTTTCTATGGCTACACCTTC. Encoded protein: CASTLDSFYGYTF. This rearrangement joins TRBV19 to TRBJ1-2; D might be TRBD1 (6 bases). This CDR3 is built from 13 residues. CDR1 LNHDA and CDR2 SQIVND come from the germline V gene (reference sequence). V lost 7 bases to trimming and J lost 4 bases, with 13 bases between them. Supplemented by reference TRBV19 and TRBJ1-2, the full variable domain reads DGGITQSPKYLFRKEGQNVTLSCEQNLNHDAMYWYRQDPGQGLRLIYYSQIVNDFQKGDIAEGYSVSREKKESFPLTVTSAQKNPTAFYLCASTLDSFYGYTFGSGTRLTVV.

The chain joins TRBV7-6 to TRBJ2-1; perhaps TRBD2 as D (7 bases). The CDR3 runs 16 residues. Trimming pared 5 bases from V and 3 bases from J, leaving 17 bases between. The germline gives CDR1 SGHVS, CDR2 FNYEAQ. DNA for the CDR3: TGTGCCAGCAGCCCGGGGGCGGGAGTTGGCTACAATGAGCAGTTCTTC. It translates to CASSPGAGVGYNEQFF.

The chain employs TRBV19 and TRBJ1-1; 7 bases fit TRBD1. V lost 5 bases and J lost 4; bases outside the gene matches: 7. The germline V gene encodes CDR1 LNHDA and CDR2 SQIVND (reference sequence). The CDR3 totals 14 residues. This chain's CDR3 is CASSVNDRATEAFF. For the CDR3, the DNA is TGTGCCAGTAGTGTCAATGACAGGGCCACTGAAGCTTTCTTT.

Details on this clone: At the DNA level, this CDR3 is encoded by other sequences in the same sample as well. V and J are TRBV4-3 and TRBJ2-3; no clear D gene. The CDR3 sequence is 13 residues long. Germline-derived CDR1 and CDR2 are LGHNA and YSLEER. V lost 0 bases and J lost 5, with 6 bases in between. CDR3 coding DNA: TGCGCCAGCAGCCAAGATAGGAGAGATACGCAGTATTTT. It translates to CASSQDRRDTQYF.

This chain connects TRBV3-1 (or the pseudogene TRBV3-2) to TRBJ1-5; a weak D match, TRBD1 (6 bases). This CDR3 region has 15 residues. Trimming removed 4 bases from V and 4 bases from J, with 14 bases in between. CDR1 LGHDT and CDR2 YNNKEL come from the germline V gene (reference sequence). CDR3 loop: CASSPDSSSNQPQHF. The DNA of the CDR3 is TGTGCCAGCAGCCCGGACAGTTCTTCTAATCAGCCCCAGCATTTT.

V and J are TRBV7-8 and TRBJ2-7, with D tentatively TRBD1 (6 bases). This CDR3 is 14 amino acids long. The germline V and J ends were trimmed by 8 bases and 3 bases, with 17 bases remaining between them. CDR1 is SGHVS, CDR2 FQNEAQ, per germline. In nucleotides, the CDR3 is TGTGCCAGCCGCCCGACAGGCCGGATCTACGAGCAGTACTTC. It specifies CASRPTGRIYEQYF.

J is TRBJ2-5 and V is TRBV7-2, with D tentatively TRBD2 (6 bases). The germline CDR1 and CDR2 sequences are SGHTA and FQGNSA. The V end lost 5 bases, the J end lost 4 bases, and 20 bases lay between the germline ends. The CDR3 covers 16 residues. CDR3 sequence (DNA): TGTGCCAGCAGCCCGAGAAGGAGTGCGGGGCTAGAGACCCAGTACTTC. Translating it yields CASSPRRSAGLETQYF.

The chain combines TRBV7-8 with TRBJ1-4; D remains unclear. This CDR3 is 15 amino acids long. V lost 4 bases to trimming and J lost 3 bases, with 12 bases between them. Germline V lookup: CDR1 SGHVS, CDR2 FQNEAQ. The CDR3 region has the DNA TGTGCCAGCAGCTCTTCAGGATTTCCTAATGAAAAACTGTTTTTT. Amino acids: CASSSSGFPNEKLFF.

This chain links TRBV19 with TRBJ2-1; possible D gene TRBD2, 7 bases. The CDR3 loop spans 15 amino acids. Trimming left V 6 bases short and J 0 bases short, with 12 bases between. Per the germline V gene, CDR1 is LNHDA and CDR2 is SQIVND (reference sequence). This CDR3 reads CASSRGGSSYNEQFF. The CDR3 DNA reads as TGTGCCAGTAGCAGGGGCGGGAGCTCCTACAATGAGCAGTTCTTC.

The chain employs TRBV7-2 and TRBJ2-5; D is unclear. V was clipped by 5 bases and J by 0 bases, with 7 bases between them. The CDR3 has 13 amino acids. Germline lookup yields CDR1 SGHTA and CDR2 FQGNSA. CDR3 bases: TGTGCCAGCAGCCTCGGGTACCAAGAGACCCAGTACTTC. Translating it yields CASSLGYQETQYF.

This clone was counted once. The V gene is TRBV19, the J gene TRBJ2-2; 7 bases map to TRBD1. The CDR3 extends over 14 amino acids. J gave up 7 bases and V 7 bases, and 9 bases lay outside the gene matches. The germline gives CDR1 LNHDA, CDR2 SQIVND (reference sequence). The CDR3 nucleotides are TGTGCCAGTACGGTGACAGGGATGAGCGGGGAGCTGTTTTTT. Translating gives CASTVTGMSGELFF.

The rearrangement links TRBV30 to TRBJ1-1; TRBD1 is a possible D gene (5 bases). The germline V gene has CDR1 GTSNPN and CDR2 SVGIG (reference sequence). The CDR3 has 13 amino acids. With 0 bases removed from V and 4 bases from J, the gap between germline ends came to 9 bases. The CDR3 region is CAWSVGGTTEAFF. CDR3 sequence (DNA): TGTGCCTGGAGTGTGGGGGGGACCACTGAAGCTTTCTTT.

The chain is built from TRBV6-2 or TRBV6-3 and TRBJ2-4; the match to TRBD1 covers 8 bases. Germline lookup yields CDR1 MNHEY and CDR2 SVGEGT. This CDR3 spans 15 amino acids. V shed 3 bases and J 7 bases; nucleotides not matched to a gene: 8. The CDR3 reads CASSYGQGRRNIQYF. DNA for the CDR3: TGTGCCAGCAGTTATGGACAGGGCAGGAGGAACATTCAGTACTTC.

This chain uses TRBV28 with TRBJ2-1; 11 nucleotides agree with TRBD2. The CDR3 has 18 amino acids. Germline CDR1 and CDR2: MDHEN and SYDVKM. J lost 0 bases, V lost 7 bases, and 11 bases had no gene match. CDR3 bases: TGTGCCAGCACTCGGGTTAGCGGGGGGGTGAGCTCCTACAATGAGCAGTTCTTC. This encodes CASTRVSGGVSSYNEQFF.

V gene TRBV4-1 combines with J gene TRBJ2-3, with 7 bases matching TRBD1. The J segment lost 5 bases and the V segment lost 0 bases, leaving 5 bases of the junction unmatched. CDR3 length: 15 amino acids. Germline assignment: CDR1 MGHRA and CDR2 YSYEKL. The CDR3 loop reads CASSQEQRGQDTQYF. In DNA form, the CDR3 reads TGCGCCAGCAGCCAAGAACAGAGGGGGCAAGATACGCAGTATTTT.

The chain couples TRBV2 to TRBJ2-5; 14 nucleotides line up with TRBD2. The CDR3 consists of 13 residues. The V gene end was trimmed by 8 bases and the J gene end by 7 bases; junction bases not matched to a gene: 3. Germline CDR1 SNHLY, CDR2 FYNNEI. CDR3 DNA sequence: TGTGCCAGCCAGACTAGCGGGAGGGGGACCCAGTACTTC. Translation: CASQTSGRGTQYF.

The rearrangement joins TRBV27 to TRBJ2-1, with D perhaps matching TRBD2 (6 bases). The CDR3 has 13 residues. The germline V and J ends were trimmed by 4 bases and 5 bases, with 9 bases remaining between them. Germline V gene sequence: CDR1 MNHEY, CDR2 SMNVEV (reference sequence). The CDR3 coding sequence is TGTGCCAGCAGTTCGGGACTCCACAATGAGCAGTTCTTC. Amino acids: CASSSGLHNEQFF.

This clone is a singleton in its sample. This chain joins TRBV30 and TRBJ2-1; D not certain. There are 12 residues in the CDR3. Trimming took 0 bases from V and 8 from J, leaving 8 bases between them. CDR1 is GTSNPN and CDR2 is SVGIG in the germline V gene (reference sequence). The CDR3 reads CAWSVLNHEQFF. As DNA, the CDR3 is TGTGCCTGGAGTGTACTTAACCATGAGCAGTTCTTC.

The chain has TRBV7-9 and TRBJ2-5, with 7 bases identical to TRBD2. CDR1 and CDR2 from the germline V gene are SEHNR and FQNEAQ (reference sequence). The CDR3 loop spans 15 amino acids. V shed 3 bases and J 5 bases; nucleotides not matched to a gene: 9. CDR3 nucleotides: TGTGCCAGCAGCTTGGGACTATGGGGAGAGGAGACCCAGTACTTC. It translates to CASSLGLWGEETQYF.